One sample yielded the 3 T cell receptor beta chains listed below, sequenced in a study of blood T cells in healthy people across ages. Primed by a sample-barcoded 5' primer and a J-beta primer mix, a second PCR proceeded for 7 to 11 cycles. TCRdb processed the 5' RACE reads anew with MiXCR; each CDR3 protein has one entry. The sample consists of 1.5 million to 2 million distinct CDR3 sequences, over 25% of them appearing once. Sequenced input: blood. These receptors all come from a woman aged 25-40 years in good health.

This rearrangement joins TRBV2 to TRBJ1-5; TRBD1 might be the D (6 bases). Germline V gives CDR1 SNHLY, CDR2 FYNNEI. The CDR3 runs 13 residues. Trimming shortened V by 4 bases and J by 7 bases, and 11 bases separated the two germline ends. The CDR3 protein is CASSGDIAQPQHF. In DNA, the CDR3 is TGTGCCAGCAGTGGGGACATAGCCCAGCCCCAGCATTTT.

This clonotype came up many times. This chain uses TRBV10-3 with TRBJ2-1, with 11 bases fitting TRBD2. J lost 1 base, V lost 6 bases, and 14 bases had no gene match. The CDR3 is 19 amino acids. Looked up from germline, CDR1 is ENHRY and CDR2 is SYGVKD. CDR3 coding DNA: TGTGCCATCAGGGGAACTAGCGGGAGAAGAGTTGATTCCTACAATGAGCAGTTCTTC. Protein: CAIRGTSGRRVDSYNEQFF.

The chain's CDR3 is CSAPKRASAQETQYF. The CDR3 nucleotides are TGCAGTGCACCAAAGAGGGCTAGCGCACAAGAGACCCAGTACTTC. The J gene is TRBJ2-5, the V gene TRBV20-1; D is perhaps TRBD2 (6 bases). The CDR3 consists of 15 residues. V was shortened by 6 bases and J by 2 bases, with 19 bases between the two germline ends. Germline values: CDR1 DFQATT, CDR2 SNEGSKA (reference sequence).